The 17 T cell receptor beta chains below all came from one sample that was sequenced in a study of PD-L1 blockade in urothelial cancer. Time point reported: pretreatment peripheral blood. The assay was immunoSEQ multiplex PCR, and TCRdb's table has in-frame clones only and misses some. Counted here are tens of thousands of clones, around 82% occurring once; the ten biggest clones make up 6.8%. This material consisted of PBMCs, taken around atezolizumab (anti-PD-L1) treatment. The receptors stem from a man between 60 and 75 years old with urothelial cancer.

The chain recombines TRBV19 with TRBJ1-2, with 8 bases aligning to TRBD1. V shed 0 bases and J 2 bases; nucleotides not matched to a gene: 2. Germline CDR1 reads LNHDA; CDR2 reads SQIVND (reference sequence). This CDR3 has 15 amino acids. The CDR3 DNA sequence: TGTGCCAGTAGTATAGACAGGGGGCGGAACTATGGCTACACCTTC. This codes for CASSIDRGRNYGYTF.

The chain's CDR3 is CASSSGLAGDTGELFF. CDR3 bases: TGTGCCAGCAGTTCGGGACTAGCGGGGGACACCGGGGAGCTGTTTTTT. V usage is TRBV2 and J usage is TRBJ2-2; 14 bases agree with TRBD2. The V segment lost 5 bases and the J segment 3 bases; nucleotides outside the gene matches: 2. The CDR3 sequence is 16 residues long. CDR1 and CDR2 from the germline V gene are SNHLY and FYNNEI.

This chain joins TRBV18 and TRBJ2-1, with 9 bases that match TRBD1. V trimming: 8 bases; J trimming: 6 bases; junction bases outside the gene matches: 5. The CDR3 covers 13 residues. Germline loops: CDR1 KGHSH, CDR2 LQKENI. This CDR3 is CASGKGQGNEQFF. For the CDR3, the DNA is TGTGCCAGCGGAAAGGGACAGGGCAATGAGCAGTTCTTC.

This sequence joins TRBV19 and TRBJ2-1; D not certain. The V gene lost 1 base and the J gene lost 0 bases, with 13 bases spanning the gap. Looked up from germline, CDR1 is LNHDA and CDR2 is SQIVND (reference sequence). The CDR3 length is 17 residues. Here the CDR3 DNA reads TGTGCCAGTAGTATAGGGCAGCGAATGAGCTCCTACAATGAGCAGTTCTTC. This gives the protein CASSIGQRMSSYNEQFF.

In this sample, this clone turned up a few times. The chain couples TRBV19 to TRBJ1-5, with 9 positions matching TRBD1. This CDR3 region has 17 residues. The V and J ends lost 9 bases and 0 bases, in that order; junction bases with no gene match: 12. Germline CDR1 is LNHDA and CDR2 is SQIVND (reference sequence). The CDR3 is CASRDRVIAISNQPQHF. The DNA of the CDR3 is TGTGCCAGCCGGGACAGGGTCATTGCGATTAGCAATCAGCCCCAGCATTTT.

V gene TRBV6-1 combines with J gene TRBJ2-3; 9 positions agree with TRBD2. The CDR3 consists of 14 residues. The V gene's germline CDR1 is MNHNS and CDR2 SASEGT. The V gene end was trimmed by 11 bases and the J gene end by 5 bases; junction bases not matched to a gene: 11. The CDR3 DNA follows: TGTGCCGCTAGCGTGCGGGGGGGCGGAGATACGCAGTATTTT. Translated, it gives CAASVRGGGDTQYF.

This sequence joins TRBV28 and TRBJ2-5; 10 bases match TRBD2. Germline V gene lookup returns CDR1 MDHEN and CDR2 SYDVKM. Trimming took 0 bases from V and 5 from J; bases not matched to a gene: 6. This CDR3 region has 16 residues. CDR3 in DNA: TGTGCCAGCAGTTTATGGGCTAGCGGGGGCCGGGAGACCCAGTACTTC. Encoded protein: CASSLWASGGRETQYF.

The chain combines TRBV6-4 with TRBJ2-7; perhaps TRBD1 as D (5 bases). Between the trimmed V and J ends, which lost 0 bases and 2 bases, there was a span of 8 bases. Germline V gene sequence: CDR1 MRHNA, CDR2 SNTAGT. The CDR3 is made up of 14 amino acids. The CDR3, as DNA: TGTGCCAGCAGTGACTCTCAGGGCCCCTACGAGCAGTACTTC. Its translation: CASSDSQGPYEQYF.

The V call is TRBV5-1, the J call TRBJ2-2, with 10 bases matching TRBD2. Germline CDR1 and CDR2: SGHRS and YFSETQ. The V and J ends lost 4 bases and 7 bases, in that order; junction bases with no gene match: 7. The CDR3 spans 15 residues. The CDR3 sequence: CASSPERGGLGELFF. The CDR3 nucleotides read TGCGCCAGCAGCCCAGAGCGGGGGGGCCTCGGGGAGCTGTTTTTT.

The chain combines TRBV4-1 with TRBJ1-1, with TRBD1 as a possible D gene (5 bases). From germline, CDR1 is MGHRA and CDR2 YSYEKL. This CDR3 has 14 amino acids. V was cut by 4 bases and J by 5 bases, with 14 bases left in between. In DNA form, the CDR3 reads TGCGCCAGCAGCCTGCGTCGTGCAGGGACTGAAGCTTTCTTT. This encodes CASSLRRAGTEAFF.

The chain is built from TRBV28 and TRBJ1-2, with a possible D match to TRBD1 (6 bases). The germline gives CDR1 MDHEN, CDR2 SYDVKM. Trimming shortened V by 4 bases and J by 3 bases, and 12 bases separated the two germline ends. The CDR3 contains 14 residues. CDR3 residues: CASSSGTFDYGYTF. For the CDR3, the DNA is TGTGCCAGCAGTTCCGGGACATTCGACTATGGCTACACCTTC.

About this clone itself: The identical CDR3 is also encoded by other nucleotide sequences in the sample. This rearrangement joins TRBV6-5 to TRBJ2-2; D is perhaps TRBD2 (6 bases). V lost 0 bases and J lost 4, with 9 bases in between. The CDR3 is made up of 15 amino acids. Germline CDR1 is MNHEY and CDR2 is SVGAGI. CDR3 loop: CASSYSRGFTGELFF. CDR3 in DNA: TGTGCCAGCAGTTACTCTCGGGGGTTCACCGGGGAGCTGTTTTTT.

This chain links TRBV5-6 with TRBJ1-3; 9 positions match TRBD1. CDR1 is SGHDT, CDR2 YYEEEE, per germline. The length of the CDR3 is 19 residues. The V and J ends lost 1 base and 0 bases, in that order; junction bases with no gene match: 11. CDR3 sequence (DNA): TGTGCCAGCAGCTTGACCGGTGGGACAGGGACTTCCTCTGGAAACACCATATATTTT. It specifies CASSLTGGTGTSSGNTIYF.

The V and J genes are TRBV7-2 and TRBJ2-6; 14 nucleotides line up with TRBD2. The CDR3 is 18 residues long. The germline CDR1 and CDR2 sequences are SGHTA and FQGNSA. With 5 bases clipped from V and 4 bases from J, the junction kept 7 bases outside the gene matches. Here the CDR3 DNA reads TGTGCCAGCAGCCCTCAGGGACTAGCGGGGGTCGGGGCCAACGTCCTGACTTTC. Its protein is CASSPQGLAGVGANVLTF.

The CDR3 bases are TGCGCCAGCAGCCTACAGGGAGGGAATGAAAAACTGTTTTTT. It is translated as CASSLQGGNEKLFF. This chain connects TRBV5-1 to TRBJ1-4; D perhaps matches TRBD1 (6 bases). Trimming shortened V by 4 bases and J by 5 bases, and 12 bases separated the two germline ends. The CDR3 extends over 14 amino acids. Germline loops: CDR1 SGHRS, CDR2 YFSETQ.

This clone was recorded only once. The rearrangement joins TRBV7-8 to TRBJ2-1; 9 positions agree with TRBD1. CDR3 size: 15 residues. With V trimmed by 5 bases and J by 2 bases, 4 bases remained unmatched. Per germline, CDR1 SGHVS and CDR2 FQNEAQ. CDR3 residues: CASSPRTGAYNEQFF. In DNA, the CDR3 is TGTGCCAGCAGCCCCCGGACAGGGGCCTACAATGAGCAGTTCTTC.

The chain joins TRBV19 to TRBJ2-7; weak D call: TRBD2 (6 bases). The germline V gene has CDR1 LNHDA and CDR2 SQIVND (reference sequence). The CDR3 has 14 amino acids. V dropped 1 base and J dropped 2 bases, with 9 bases sitting between them. The CDR3 region has the DNA TGTGCCAGTAGTATAGGGGGAGGACCCTACGAGCAGTACTTC. Its translation is CASSIGGGPYEQYF. Full variable domain (missing parts from reference TRBV19 and TRBJ2-7): DGGITQSPKYLFRKEGQNVTLSCEQNLNHDAMYWYRQDPGQGLRLIYYSQIVNDFQKGDIAEGYSVSREKKESFPLTVTSAQKNPTAFYLCASSIGGGPYEQYFGPGTRLTVT.